A single sample gave rise to the 21 T cell receptor beta chains below, sequenced in a study of T cell repertoires and HLA-DP antigens. Sequenced by immunoSEQ multiplex PCR; TCRdb stores in-frame clones only, minus some. The repertoire holds almost 90,000 clones, with around nine tenths as singletons. The antigens for these receptors are not known. Sequenced material: CD4+ T cells from PBMCs. All receptors derive from a man between 50 and 59 years old in good health and CMV-seronegative.

This sequence joins TRBV9 and TRBJ2-3, with unresolved D. Trimming pared 7 bases from V and 2 bases from J, leaving 17 bases between. The CDR3 has 15 amino acids. Germline V gene data show CDR1 as SGDLS and CDR2 as YYNGEE. The CDR3 reads CASAPVGQHTDTQYF. CDR3 DNA: TGTGCCAGCGCGCCGGTTGGGCAGCACACAGATACGCAGTATTTT.

The chain joins TRBV5-6 to TRBJ2-7; D gene unclear. Germline V gene data show CDR1 as SGHDT and CDR2 as YYEEEE. The CDR3 runs to 13 residues. V was clipped by 0 bases and J by 5 bases, with 9 bases between them. CDR3 in amino acids: CASSLGRSNEQYF. CDR3 DNA: TGTGCCAGCAGCTTGGGCAGAAGCAACGAGCAGTACTTC.

The V and J genes are TRBV25-1 and TRBJ2-5, with TRBD1 matching over 9 bases. CDR1 is MGHDK, CDR2 SYGVNS, per germline. The trim removed 5 bases at V and 5 bases at J, leaving 9 bases unmatched. The CDR3 spans 15 residues. The CDR3 loop reads CASSPPGTGSETQYF. CDR3 in DNA: TGTGCCAGCAGTCCGCCCGGGACAGGGAGCGAGACCCAGTACTTC.

V and J are TRBV9 and TRBJ1-1; the D is unclear. Germline-derived CDR1 and CDR2 are SGDLS and YYNGEE. This CDR3 has 15 residues. Between the trimmed V and J ends, which lost 0 bases and 0 bases, there was a span of 9 bases. In DNA, the CDR3 is TGTGCCAGCAGCGTAGAGCCGGGGATGAACACTGAAGCTTTCTTT. Amino acids: CASSVEPGMNTEAFF.

The CDR3 DNA reads as TGCGCCAGCAGCCCCGGGGGGACAGCGAACGGGAATGAGCAGTTCTTC. It encodes CASSPGGTANGNEQFF. The chain employs TRBV5-1 and TRBJ2-1, with D perhaps assigned TRBD1 or TRBD2 (7 bases each). Trimming removed 4 bases at V and 7 bases at J, with 21 bases between. This CDR3 spans 16 amino acids. Looked up from germline, CDR1 is SGHRS and CDR2 is YFSETQ.

The genes are TRBV4-3 and TRBJ1-2; possible D gene TRBD1, 6 bases. Germline V CDR1 and CDR2: LGHNA, YSLEER. Trimming removed 0 bases from V and 12 bases from J, with 14 bases in between. The CDR3 spans 13 residues. The CDR3 region has the DNA TGCGCCAGCAGCCAAGATCGGGGGCTTCTACACACCTTC. The encoded protein is CASSQDRGLLHTF.

This clone was found a few times. The sample carries other DNA sequences with the same CDR3. V and J are TRBV7-6 and TRBJ2-2; D might be TRBD1 (5 bases). V lost 6 bases to trimming and J lost 1 base, with 9 bases between them. Per the germline V gene, CDR1 is SGHVS and CDR2 is FNYEAQ. The CDR3 is 14 amino acids. The CDR3 protein is CASRTGQNTGELFF. The CDR3 region has the DNA TGTGCCAGCAGAACTGGACAGAACACCGGGGAGCTGTTTTTT.

The gene calls are TRBV10-1 and TRBJ2-1, with TRBD2 matching 12 bases. Germline V CDR1 and CDR2: WNHNN, SYGVQD (reference sequence). The CDR3 runs 17 residues. V was pared by 4 bases and J by 7 bases, with 11 bases of the junction left unmatched. CDR3 sequence (DNA): TGCGCCAGCAGTGTGGGGTCTAGCGGGAGGGCCCTAAATGAGCAGTTCTTC. This sequence encodes CASSVGSSGRALNEQFF.

As concerns this clone: Other DNA sequences within the sample encode an identical CDR3. The rearrangement links TRBV9 to TRBJ2-7, with a weak D call TRBD1 (5 bases). The V end was cut by 1 base, the J end by 4 bases, with 9 bases between. This CDR3 has 13 residues. Germline assignment: CDR1 SGDLS and CDR2 YYNGEE. The CDR3 nucleotides are TGTGCCAGCAGCGTAAATCCAGGGTACGAGCAGTACTTC. Its translation is CASSVNPGYEQYF. Variable domain in full (rest from reference TRBV9 and TRBJ2-7): DSGVTQTPKHLITATGQRVTLRCSPRSGDLSVYWYQQSLDQGLQFLIQYYNGEERAKGNILERFSAQQFPDLHSELNLSSLELGDSALYFCASSVNPGYEQYFGPGTRLTVT.

The chain combines TRBV5-1 with TRBJ2-5, with 10 nucleotides matching TRBD2. The CDR3 covers 15 residues. Trimming cost V 0 bases and J 5 bases; bases outside gene matches: 4. CDR1 and CDR2 (germline): SGHRS, YFSETQ. The CDR3 nucleotides read TGCGCCAGCAGCTTGGTCTCTAGCGGGAGTGAGACCCAGTACTTC. Protein sequence: CASSLVSSGSETQYF.

There are many counts of this clone. This chain connects TRBV11-3 to TRBJ2-1; the match to TRBD1 covers 7 bases. CDR1 SGHNT and CDR2 YENEEA come from the germline V gene. The V segment lost 5 bases and the J segment 5 bases; nucleotides outside the gene matches: 9. The CDR3 has 15 amino acids. CDR3 nucleotide sequence: TGTGCCAGCAGCAACCGACAGGGTATGAACAATGAGCAGTTCTTC. This codes for CASSNRQGMNNEQFF.

This clone appeared a single time. The chain recombines TRBV4-2 with TRBJ2-1; tentatively, D is TRBD2 (5 bases). The germline gives CDR1 LGHNA, CDR2 YNFKEQ. This CDR3 comprises 15 residues. V lost 0 bases to trimming and J lost 4 bases, with 10 bases between them. In DNA form, the CDR3 reads TGTGCCAGCAGCCAAGAAGCTAGCACGTACAATGAGCAGTTCTTC. Amino acids: CASSQEASTYNEQFF.

By share, this clone counts as medium-sized. This sequence joins TRBV7-6 and TRBJ1-2, with 8 bases aligning to TRBD1. This CDR3 contains 13 residues. Trimming cost V 5 bases and J 7 bases; bases outside gene matches: 6. CDR1 and CDR2 (germline): SGHVS, FNYEAQ. CDR3 in amino acids: CASSGVQGGGYTF. CDR3 in DNA: TGTGCCAGCAGCGGGGTACAGGGGGGTGGCTACACCTTC.

The chain uses TRBV6-4 and TRBJ2-1; D not certain. Trimming took 1 base from V and 7 from J, leaving 14 bases between them. Per the germline V gene, CDR1 is MRHNA and CDR2 is SNTAGT. This CDR3 contains 15 residues. DNA for the CDR3: TGTGCCAGCAGTGACTACGCGACGGTGGGGAATGAGCAGTTCTTC. As protein: CASSDYATVGNEQFF.

The chain recombines TRBV7-2 with TRBJ1-1, with D maybe TRBD1 (6 bases). V lost 5 bases and J lost 5, with 15 bases in between. The germline CDR1 and CDR2 sequences are SGHTA and FQGNSA. The CDR3 has 14 residues. CDR3 residues: CASSLRQDMTEAFF. The DNA for the CDR3 is TGTGCCAGCAGCCTTAGACAGGACATGACTGAAGCTTTCTTT.

This clone appeared once. The chain employs TRBV28 and TRBJ2-7; 7 nucleotides agree with TRBD1. V shed 6 bases, J shed 2 bases, and the junction held 4 bases outside the gene matches. This CDR3 region has 13 residues. Germline V gives CDR1 MDHEN, CDR2 SYDVKM. The CDR3 loop is CASRGTAAYEQYF. The CDR3 DNA reads TGTGCCAGCAGAGGGACAGCTGCCTACGAGCAGTACTTC. The full variable domain, rest sourced from reference TRBV28 and TRBJ2-7, is DVKVTQSSRYLVKRTGEKVFLECVQDMDHENMFWYRQDPGLGLRLIYFSYDVKMKEKGDIPEGYSVSREKKERFSLILESASTNQTSMYLCASRGTAAYEQYFGPGTRLTVT.

The V and J genes are TRBV6-6 and TRBJ1-5, with no clear D. Germline V gene data show CDR1 as MNHNY and CDR2 as SVGAGI (reference sequence). V dropped 5 bases and J dropped 1 base, with 12 bases sitting between them. CDR3 length: 15 amino acids. CDR3 region: CASSTSGASNQPQHF. CDR3 DNA sequence: TGTGCCAGCAGTACTTCAGGAGCAAGCAATCAGCCCCAGCATTTT.

This clone was seen a handful of times. The chain links TRBV15 to TRBJ2-3, with D possibly being TRBD2 (6 bases). The CDR3 loop spans 14 amino acids. Germline lookup yields CDR1 LNHNV and CDR2 YYDKDF (reference sequence). V was shortened by 5 bases and J by 2 bases, with 11 bases between the two germline ends. The chain's CDR3 is CATSEDYHTDTQYF. The CDR3 region has the DNA TGTGCCACCAGCGAGGACTACCACACAGATACGCAGTATTTT.

V is TRBV5-5 and J is TRBJ2-7; 9 nucleotides agree with TRBD2. J gave up 0 bases and V 3 bases, and 7 bases lay outside the gene matches. CDR3 length equals 16 residues. Germline values: CDR1 SGHKS, CDR2 YYEKEE (reference sequence). The CDR3 DNA reads TGTGCCAGCAGCTCCCAGGGGACTAGCTTCTCCTACGAGCAGTACTTC. Amino acids: CASSSQGTSFSYEQYF.

This clone appeared a single time. The DNA of the CDR3 is TGTGCCAGTAGTATTGCGGGACACGGTAATCAGCCCCAGCATTTT. The encoded protein is CASSIAGHGNQPQHF. This chain links TRBV19 with TRBJ1-5, with a weak D call TRBD1 (6 bases). The length of the CDR3 is 15 residues. Germline-derived CDR1 and CDR2 are LNHDA and SQIVND (reference sequence). V lost 3 bases, J lost 4 bases, and 13 bases lay in between. The entire variable domain, with the rest obtained from reference TRBV19 and TRBJ1-5, is as follows: DGGITQSPKYLFRKEGQNVTLSCEQNLNHDAMYWYRQDPGQGLRLIYYSQIVNDFQKGDIAEGYSVSREKKESFPLTVTSAQKNPTAFYLCASSIAGHGNQPQHFGDGTRLSIL.

The CDR3 loop reads CASSATGQGRQPQHF. The CDR3 DNA follows: TGTGCCAGTAGTGCTACGGGGCAGGGTCGGCAGCCCCAGCATTTT. This chain links TRBV19 with TRBJ1-5; weak D call: TRBD1 (5 bases). This CDR3 comprises 15 residues. Trimming removed 5 bases at V and 7 bases at J, with 18 bases between. Germline loops: CDR1 LNHDA, CDR2 SQIVND (reference sequence).